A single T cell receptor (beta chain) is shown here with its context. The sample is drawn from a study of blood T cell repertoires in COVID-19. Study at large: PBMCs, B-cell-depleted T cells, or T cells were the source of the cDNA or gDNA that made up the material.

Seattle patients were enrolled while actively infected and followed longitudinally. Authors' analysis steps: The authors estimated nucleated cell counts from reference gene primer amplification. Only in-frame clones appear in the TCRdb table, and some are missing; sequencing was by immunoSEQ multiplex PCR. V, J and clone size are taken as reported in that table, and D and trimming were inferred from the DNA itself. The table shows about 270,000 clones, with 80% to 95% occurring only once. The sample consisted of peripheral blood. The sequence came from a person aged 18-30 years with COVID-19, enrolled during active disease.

The CDR3 DNA reads as TGTGCCAGCAGCCCGGGACAGGGGCATCAAAACACCATATATTTT. It is translated as CASSPGQGHQNTIYF. V and J are TRBV7-3 and TRBJ1-3; 10 bases align to TRBD1. Germline values: CDR1 SGHTA, CDR2 FQGTGA. Germline trimming cut 5 bases from V and 6 bases from J; bases unmatched to any gene: 7. This CDR3 is built from 15 residues.